One sample yielded the 25 T cell receptor beta chains listed below, sequenced in a study of vaccination and CD4 T cells after COVID-19 (dated by TCRdb to between 2021 and 2023). The intended sense of this specimen's time point label: late sampling 161 to 241 days after vaccination in a few convalescent patients. In the paper's terms, the treatment or condition label means: approximately nine-day PBMC culture with coronavirus spike peptide pools or control peptides (ViraFEST assay). No cognate antigen is known for these TCRs. Library construction relied on PCR. The sequencing machine was an Illumina iSeq 100. DNA from cultured CD4+ T cells was subjected to TCR sequencing with the Oncomine TCR Beta short-read assay at the Johns Hopkins FTIC core. TCRdb redid the processing of the public reads, applying fastp at Q25 and MiXCR, and retained in-frame beta chains. A single entry per CDR3 protein holds the most common genes and DNA from its merged rows. This sample holds about 16,000 distinct CDR3 sequences; approximately 50% were observed only once. Together, the top ten hold more than 15% of the sample.

Sequencing used CD4+ T cells from blood, cultured in vitro, obtained about 7 months after SARS-CoV-2 vaccination. The receptors were gathered from a human donor who had recovered from COVID-19.

In this sample, this clonotype is medium-sized. The chain recombines TRBV7-2 with TRBJ2-7; TRBD2 matches 9 bases. This CDR3 contains 14 residues. CDR1 is SGHTA and CDR2 is FQGNSA in the germline V gene. V trimming: 2 bases; J trimming: 6 bases; junction bases outside the gene matches: 5. CDR3 DNA sequence: TGTGCCAGCAGCTTAACAAAGCGGGAGGTCGAGCAGTACTTC. It specifies CASSLTKREVEQYF.

As DNA, the CDR3 is TGTGCCAGCAGTTCCAGGGGGCACCGGCAGCCCCAGCATTTT. It encodes CASSSRGHRQPQHF. V usage is TRBV6-5 and J usage is TRBJ1-5, with TRBD1 matching over 8 bases. V trimming: 4 bases; J trimming: 7 bases; junction bases outside the gene matches: 6. The length of the CDR3 is 14 residues. Germline assignment: CDR1 MNHEY and CDR2 SVGAGI.

CDR3 bases: TGTGCCAGCGGGCAGTACCAAGAGACCCAGTACTTC. It encodes CASGQYQETQYF. This sequence joins TRBV2 and TRBJ2-5; D gene uncertain. V shed 8 bases and J shed 0 bases, with 7 bases lying between them. CDR1 SNHLY and CDR2 FYNNEI come from the germline V gene. The CDR3 totals 12 residues.

This sequence joins TRBV6-5 and TRBJ2-7; D is perhaps TRBD1 (5 bases). There are 13 residues in the CDR3. Per germline, CDR1 MNHEY and CDR2 SVGAGI. Trimming shortened V by 3 bases and J by 5 bases, and 11 bases separated the two germline ends. The CDR3 DNA reads as TGTGCCAGCAGTTATCAACCAGGGAACGAGCAGTACTTC. Its translation is CASSYQPGNEQYF.

For the CDR3, the DNA is TGTGCCAGCAGCAGGGGACTAGTGGGTAGTGAGCAGTTCTTC. Translation: CASSRGLVGSEQFF. The chain combines TRBV10-3 with TRBJ2-1; 8 bases match TRBD2. Germline V CDR1 and CDR2: ENHRY, SYGVKD. V was pared by 10 bases and J by 9 bases, with 14 bases of the junction left unmatched. The CDR3 consists of 14 residues.

This clonotype occurred a few times. The CDR3: CASSLEGNTEAFF. As DNA, the CDR3 is TGTGCCAGCAGCTTAGAGGGGAACACTGAAGCTTTCTTT. The V and J genes are TRBV7-8 and TRBJ1-1, with D uncertain. The V end lost 1 base, the J end lost 1 base, and 4 bases lay between the germline ends. The germline V gene encodes CDR1 SGHVS and CDR2 FQNEAQ. This CDR3 contains 13 residues.

The chain recombines TRBV6-1 with TRBJ1-1; D perhaps matches TRBD1 (6 bases). Deletions cut 5 bases from V and 10 bases from J, with 26 bases between. CDR3 length equals 16 residues. CDR1 MNHNS and CDR2 SASEGT come from the germline V gene. CDR3 residues: CASSHQVGRQARRAFF. DNA for the CDR3: TGTGCCAGCAGTCACCAGGTCGGCAGACAGGCACGTAGAGCTTTCTTT.

This chain uses TRBV20-1 with TRBJ2-7; D is unclear. Germline CDR1 reads DFQATT; CDR2 reads SNEGSKA (reference sequence). V was clipped by 1 base and J by 11 bases, with 12 bases between them. The CDR3 runs 11 residues. The CDR3 DNA is TGCAGTGCTAGAGCCGCAACTCCAGAGTACTTC. Protein: CSARAATPEYF.

The V gene is TRBV20-1, the J gene TRBJ1-2; perhaps TRBD1 as D (5 bases). The CDR3 is 12 residues long. Per the germline V gene, CDR1 is DFQATT and CDR2 is SNEGSKA (reference sequence). The V gene lost 4 bases and the J gene lost 5 bases, with 11 bases spanning the gap. Here the CDR3 reads CSATGRTYGYTF. Here the CDR3 DNA reads TGCAGTGCTACAGGGAGAACGTATGGCTACACCTTC.

This CDR3 is CASSTIAGGSTDTQYF. For the CDR3, the DNA is TGTGCCAGCAGTACAATAGCGGGAGGCAGCACAGATACGCAGTATTTT. This chain links TRBV6-4 with TRBJ2-3, with TRBD2 matching over 10 bases. After removal of 5 bases from V and 0 bases from J, the junction contained 5 bases not matched to a gene. CDR1 and CDR2 from the germline V gene are MRHNA and SNTAGT. The CDR3 is 16 residues long.

This rearrangement joins TRBV6-5 to TRBJ1-1; no clear D. The CDR3 spans 13 residues. The V gene lost 2 bases and the J gene lost 0 bases, with 4 bases spanning the gap. Germline CDR1 reads MNHEY; CDR2 reads SVGAGI. This CDR3 is CASSYNLNTEAFF. In DNA, the CDR3 is TGTGCCAGCAGTTACAATTTGAACACTGAAGCTTTCTTT.

In its sample, this clonotype was seen a few times. This sequence joins TRBV15 and TRBJ2-1; 10 nucleotides line up with TRBD2. J was trimmed by 13 bases and V by 0 bases; bases with no gene match: 3. The CDR3 extends over 13 amino acids. Germline loops: CDR1 LNHNV, CDR2 YYDKDF (reference sequence). The CDR3 nucleotides are TGTGCCACCAGCAGAGATTTAGCGGGAGGTCAGTTCTTC. Residues: CATSRDLAGGQFF.

V usage is TRBV6-1 and J usage is TRBJ2-3, with a possible D match to TRBD1 (5 bases). V was cut by 7 bases and J by 8 bases, with 13 bases left in between. The CDR3 extends over 12 amino acids. The V gene's germline CDR1 is MNHNS and CDR2 SASEGT. In DNA, the CDR3 is TGTGCCAGCAAATTCACTCAGGGTACGCAGTATTTT. This gives the protein CASKFTQGTQYF.

The chain joins TRBV15 to TRBJ2-5; D may be TRBD1 (5 bases). There are 13 residues in the CDR3. Per the germline V gene, CDR1 is LNHNV and CDR2 is YYDKDF (reference sequence). The ends were cut back, 3 bases at V and 4 bases at J, with 9 bases in the middle. The CDR3 loop is CATSRGRLETQYF. The CDR3 nucleotides read TGTGCCACCAGCAGGGGGCGCTTAGAGACCCAGTACTTC.

The chain carries TRBV19 and TRBJ2-7; maybe TRBD2 (6 bases). V lost 6 bases, J lost 1 base, and 10 bases lay in between. This CDR3 comprises 13 residues. Germline loops: CDR1 LNHDA, CDR2 SQIVND (reference sequence). The CDR3: CASSPRGSYEQYF. The CDR3 nucleotides are TGTGCCAGTAGCCCTCGGGGGTCCTACGAGCAGTACTTC.

This chain links TRBV7-9 with TRBJ2-7; perhaps TRBD2 as D (7 bases). The V end lost 7 bases, the J end lost 6 bases, and 16 bases lay between the germline ends. CDR1 and CDR2 (germline): SEHNR, FQNEAQ (reference sequence). There are 13 residues in the CDR3. CDR3 nucleotide sequence: TGTGCCAGCAACCTAAGGGGGGGGGCCGAGCAGTACTTC. This gives the protein CASNLRGGAEQYF.

The chain combines TRBV20-1 with TRBJ2-3; possibly TRBD1 or TRBD2 for D (5 bases each). Between the trimmed V and J ends, which lost 5 bases and 2 bases, there was a span of 11 bases. Germline CDR1 is DFQATT and CDR2 is SNEGSKA (reference sequence). This CDR3 is 13 amino acids long. CDR3 sequence: CSAGAGSTDTQYF. The DNA for the CDR3 is TGCAGTGCTGGGGCGGGCTCCACAGATACGCAGTATTTT.

The V gene is TRBV7-2, the J gene TRBJ1-1; 8 nucleotides line up with TRBD1. Germline-derived CDR1 and CDR2 are SGHTA and FQGNSA. Losses at the gene ends were 5 bases for V and 5 bases for J; bases not matched to a gene: 10. This CDR3 has 15 residues. The CDR3 coding sequence is TGTGCCAGCAGCCTAAGCCAGGGGGCTGAAACTGAAGCTTTCTTT. This gives the protein CASSLSQGAETEAFF.

V gene TRBV20-1 combines with J gene TRBJ2-4, with a possible D match to TRBD1 (6 bases). Germline assignment: CDR1 DFQATT and CDR2 SNEGSKA (reference sequence). V dropped 6 bases and J dropped 5 bases, with 14 bases sitting between them. There are 13 residues in the CDR3. This chain's CDR3 is CSAVRDNENIQYF. DNA for the CDR3: TGCAGTGCCGTCCGGGACAATGAAAACATTCAGTACTTC.

This clonotype was seen a few times. The chain uses TRBV6-1 and TRBJ1-5, with D perhaps TRBD1 (5 bases). The CDR3 consists of 14 residues. V shed 6 bases and J shed 5 bases, with 14 bases lying between them. Germline V gives CDR1 MNHNS, CDR2 SASEGT. The CDR3 loop reads CASRSDSLDQPQHF. The CDR3 coding sequence is TGTGCCAGCAGATCCGACAGTCTCGATCAGCCCCAGCATTTT.

This clonotype was seen more than once but under ten times. The chain recombines TRBV20-1 with TRBJ2-3; D might be TRBD1 (5 bases). This CDR3 region has 13 residues. Between the trimmed V and J ends, which lost 1 base and 10 bases, there was a span of 15 bases. Germline loops: CDR1 DFQATT, CDR2 SNEGSKA (reference sequence). This CDR3 is CSARGGAPVPQYF. For the CDR3, the DNA is TGCAGTGCTAGAGGTGGGGCTCCCGTTCCGCAGTATTTT.

The rearrangement uses TRBV29-1 and TRBJ2-1; TRBD1 agrees at 7 bases. This CDR3 comprises 12 residues. The J segment lost 8 bases and the V segment lost 6 bases, leaving 7 bases of the junction unmatched. The V gene's germline CDR1 is SQVTM and CDR2 ANQGSEA. CDR3 in DNA: TGCAGCGTCGGTTACAGGGGCGATGAGCAGTTCTTC. It specifies CSVGYRGDEQFF.

The rearrangement joins TRBV10-3 to TRBJ2-1, with D unclear. Germline-derived CDR1 and CDR2 are ENHRY and SYGVKD. V lost 10 bases and J lost 12, with 22 bases in between. The CDR3 loop spans 13 amino acids. CDR3 DNA: TGTGCCACCCGGGCCGCACTCTTACTGGTGCAGTTCTTC. This codes for CATRAALLLVQFF.

This clonotype was seen a handful of times. In nucleotides, the CDR3 is TGTGCCACCAGCAGAGATCTGCTCTCCTACGAGCAGTACTTC. Its translation: CATSRDLLSYEQYF. This chain links TRBV15 with TRBJ2-7; D unclear. CDR3 length: 14 amino acids. With 0 bases removed from V and 0 bases from J, the gap between germline ends came to 6 bases. Germline assignment: CDR1 LNHNV and CDR2 YYDKDF (reference sequence).

The chain links TRBV28 to TRBJ1-1; D not resolved. Germline CDR1 reads MDHEN; CDR2 reads SYDVKM. This CDR3 comprises 16 residues. V was trimmed by 1 base and J by 6 bases, leaving 18 bases between them. Here the CDR3 reads CASSLLGRAGKAEAFF. CDR3 DNA: TGTGCCAGCAGTTTATTAGGGCGAGCTGGGAAGGCTGAAGCTTTCTTT.